Below, one T cell receptor (beta chain) is given with its context. Its antigen is currently unknown. Repertoires were generated with immunoSEQ multiplex PCR, while TCRdb's copy carries only in-frame clones and drops some. Of around 41,000 clones in the sample, 75% to 90% are singletons; the top ten hold 1% to 1.5%. The data stem from a study of CD4 T cells in relation to SARS-CoV-2 and coronaviruses. Study overall: After 10 to 11 days of antigen culture, PBMC TCR beta CDR3s were sequenced. Shared crossreactive spike epitopes were mapped to their HLA restriction. Patient ages ranged from about 20 to 80, median 38.

Fewer than 1.2 x 10^5 naive or memory CD4+ cells were cultured with CEF peptides for more than nine days. This TCR was sampled from an adult with COVID-19. Material: naive CD4+ T cells from PBMCs, cultured in vitro. The subset was: naive CD4+ T cells isolated by negative enrichment.

The CDR3 here is CASSYGGRAFYEQYF. The DNA for the CDR3 is TGTGCCAGCAGTTACGGAGGGAGGGCCTTCTACGAGCAGTACTTC. This chain joins TRBV6-5 and TRBJ2-7; 7 bases are shared with TRBD2. The ends lost 2 bases at V and 3 bases at J; junction bases unmatched: 7. The V gene's germline CDR1 is MNHEY and CDR2 SVGAGI. The CDR3 is 15 residues long.